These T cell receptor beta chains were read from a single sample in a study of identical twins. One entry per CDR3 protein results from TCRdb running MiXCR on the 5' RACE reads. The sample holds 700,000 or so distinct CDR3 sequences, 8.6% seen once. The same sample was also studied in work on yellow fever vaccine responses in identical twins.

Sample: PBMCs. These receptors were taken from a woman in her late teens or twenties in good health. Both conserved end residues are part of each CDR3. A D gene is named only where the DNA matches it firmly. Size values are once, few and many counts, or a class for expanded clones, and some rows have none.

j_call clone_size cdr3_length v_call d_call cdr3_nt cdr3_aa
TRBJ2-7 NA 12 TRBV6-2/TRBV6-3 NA TGTGCCAGCAGGACCAAACCCTACGAGCAGTACTTC CASRTKPYEQYF
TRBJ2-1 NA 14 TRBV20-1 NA TGCAGTGCTGAGGGGAAGAGCTCCTACAATGAGCAGTTCTTC CSAEGKSSYNEQFF
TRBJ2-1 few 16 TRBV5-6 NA TGTGCCAGCAGCTTAGAGACTCTCGAGGTACACAATGAGCAGTTCTTC CASSLETLEVHNEQFF
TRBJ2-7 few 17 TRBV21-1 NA TGTGCCAGCAGCAAAGACCTTGGACAGCCGAGCTCCTACGAGCAGTACTTC CASSKDLGQPSSYEQYF
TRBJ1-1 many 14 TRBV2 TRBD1 TGTGCCAGCAGTGATTGGGCAGGGGGCACTGAAGCTTTCTTT CASSDWAGGTEAFF
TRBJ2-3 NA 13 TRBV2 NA TGTGCCAGCAGCGAAGGAAGGCAAGATACGCAGTATTTT CASSEGRQDTQYF
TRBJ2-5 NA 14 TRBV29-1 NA TGCAGCGCCGAGGGTTTGGGGGGCGGTGAGACCCAGTACTTC CSAEGLGGGETQYF
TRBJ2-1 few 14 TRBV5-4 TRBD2 TGTGCCAGCAGCACTAGCGGGGCCTACAATGAGCAGTTCTTC CASSTSGAYNEQFF
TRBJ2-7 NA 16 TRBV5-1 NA TGCGCCAGCAGCTTGTTGACCCGAGTTCAGGACTACGAGCAGTACTTC CASSLLTRVQDYEQYF
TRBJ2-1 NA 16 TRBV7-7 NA TGTGCTAGCAGCTTAGTGGGACCTAGCGCCTACAATGAGCAGTTCTTC CASSLVGPSAYNEQFF
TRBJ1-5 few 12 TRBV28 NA TGTGCCAGCAGAATCAGTGTCAAACCCCAGCATTTT CASRISVKPQHF
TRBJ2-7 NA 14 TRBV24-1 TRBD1 TGTGCCACCAGTGATCCTCAACAGGGGAACGAGCAGTACTTC CATSDPQQGNEQYF
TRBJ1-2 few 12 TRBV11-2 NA TGTGCCAGCAGCTTCTCCTCGGGTGGCTACACCTTC CASSFSSGGYTF
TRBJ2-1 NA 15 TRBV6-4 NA TGTGCCAGCAGTCCGCCCGAGGGGAGCGCGGCTGAGCAGTTCTTC CASSPPEGSAAEQFF
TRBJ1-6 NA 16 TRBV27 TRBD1 TGTGCCAGCAGTGTAACCCCACAGGGGTATAATTCACCCCTCCACTTT CASSVTPQGYNSPLHF
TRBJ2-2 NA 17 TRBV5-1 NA TGCGCCAGCAGCTTGGGGCCGGAACAGAAGAACACCGGGGAGCTGTTTTTT CASSLGPEQKNTGELFF
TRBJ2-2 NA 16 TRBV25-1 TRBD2 TGTGCCAGCAGACCTAGCGGGAGGGCCTCCACCGGGGAGCTGTTTTTT CASRPSGRASTGELFF
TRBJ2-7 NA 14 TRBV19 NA TGTGCCAGTAGTATTGGTTCAGGGGATTACGAGCAGTACTTC CASSIGSGDYEQYF
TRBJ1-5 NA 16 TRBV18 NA TGTGCCAGCTCACCGTTTCCTCCAGGTAGCAATCAGCCCCAGCATTTT CASSPFPPGSNQPQHF
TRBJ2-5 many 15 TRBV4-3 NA TGCGCCAGCAGCCCTCATCTGGGGGCGGAAGAGACCCAGTACTTC CASSPHLGAEETQYF
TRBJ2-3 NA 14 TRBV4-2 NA TGTGCCAGCAGCCAAGGTGAACTCACAGATACGCAGTATTTT CASSQGELTDTQYF
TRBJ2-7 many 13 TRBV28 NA TGTGCCAGCAGCCAGTCCGGGGCCTCCGAGCAGTACTTC CASSQSGASEQYF
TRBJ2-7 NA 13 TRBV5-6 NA TGTGCCAGCAGTCCTCCATTTGGTGAAGAGCAGTACTTC CASSPPFGEEQYF
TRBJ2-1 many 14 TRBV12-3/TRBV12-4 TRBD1 TGTGCCAGCACTAGGGACAGCTCCTACAATGAGCAGTTCTTC CASTRDSSYNEQFF
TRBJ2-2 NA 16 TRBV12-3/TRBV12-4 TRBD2 TGTGCCAGCAGATTATCAGGACTAGCGGACACCGGGGAGCTGCTTTTT CASRLSGLADTGELLF
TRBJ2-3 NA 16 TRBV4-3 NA TGCGCCAGCAGCTCCAGGCCCCGGCCCTCCACAGATACGCAGTATTTT CASSSRPRPSTDTQYF
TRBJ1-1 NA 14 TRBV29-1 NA TGCAGCGTTGATCGTGGAGGGGCAGGCACTGAAGCTTTCTTT CSVDRGGAGTEAFF
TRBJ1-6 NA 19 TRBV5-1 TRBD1 TGCGCCAGCAGCTTGGTGGGGGACGACAGGGCGGCCTATAATTCACCCCTCCACTTT CASSLVGDDRAAYNSPLHF
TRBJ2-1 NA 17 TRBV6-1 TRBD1 TGTGCCAGCAGTATAGACGTCGGGACAGCAAGGGGCAATGAGCAGTTCTTC CASSIDVGTARGNEQFF
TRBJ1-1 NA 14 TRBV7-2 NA TGTGCCAGCAGCTTTCTGGACCCCCCCGGACGAGCTTTCTTT CASSFLDPPGRAFF
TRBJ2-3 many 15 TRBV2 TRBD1 TGTGCCAGCAACCCTCGGACAGGGGGCACAGATACGCAGTATTTT CASNPRTGGTDTQYF
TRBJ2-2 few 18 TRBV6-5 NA TGTGCCAGCAGTTACATGAGTTCCGGGGGCCTAGGCACCGGGGAGCTGTTTTTT CASSYMSSGGLGTGELFF
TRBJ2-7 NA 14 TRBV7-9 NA TGTGCCAGCAGATATGGGCAGGGAACCTACGAGCAGTACTTC CASRYGQGTYEQYF
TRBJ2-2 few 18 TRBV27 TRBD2 TGTGCCAGCAGTTTGAGTGCCTTCATAGCGGGGGACACCGGGGAGCTGTTTTTT CASSLSAFIAGDTGELFF
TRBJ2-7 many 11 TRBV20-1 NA TGCAGTGCTAGCGCCTCCTACGAGCAGTACTTC CSASASYEQYF
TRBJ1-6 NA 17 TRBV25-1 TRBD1 TGTGCCAGCAGTGAACAGGGACAGAGCTCCTATAATTCACCCCTCCACTTT CASSEQGQSSYNSPLHF
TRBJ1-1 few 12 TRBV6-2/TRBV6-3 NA TGTGCCAGCCGATGGGGAATGACTGAAGCTTTCTTT CASRWGMTEAFF
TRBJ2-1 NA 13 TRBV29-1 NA TGCAGCGTTCGGGAGTGGGATTACAATGAGCAGTTCTTC CSVREWDYNEQFF
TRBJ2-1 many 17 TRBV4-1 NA TGCGCCAGCAGCCAAGTGAGCGGAGAATACTCCTACAATGAGCAGTTCTTC CASSQVSGEYSYNEQFF
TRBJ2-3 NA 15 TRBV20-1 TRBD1 TGCAGTGCTAGAGGGGGACAGGGGGGGACAGATACGCAGTATTTT CSARGGQGGTDTQYF
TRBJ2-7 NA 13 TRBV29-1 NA TGCAGCGTTGGCACCCCATTCTCCTACGAGCAGTACTTC CSVGTPFSYEQYF
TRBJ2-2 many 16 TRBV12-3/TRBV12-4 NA TGTGCCAGCAGCCGAACTTCTAGTAGTAGCACCGGGGAGCTGTTTTTT CASSRTSSSSTGELFF
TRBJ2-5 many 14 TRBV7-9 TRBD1 TGTGCCAGCAGCCGTGGACAGGGATTAGAGACCCAGTACTTC CASSRGQGLETQYF
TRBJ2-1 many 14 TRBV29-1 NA TGCAGCGTTGTTGTCAGGCCCTTATACAATGAGCAGTTCTTC CSVVVRPLYNEQFF
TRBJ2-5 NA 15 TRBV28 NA TGTGCCAGCAGGGACCGAGGGGGAGAACAAGAGACCCAGTACTTC CASRDRGGEQETQYF
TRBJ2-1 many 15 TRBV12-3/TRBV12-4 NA TGTGCCAGCAGTTTAAGGCTTCAGGCGGACAATGAGCAGTTCTTC CASSLRLQADNEQFF
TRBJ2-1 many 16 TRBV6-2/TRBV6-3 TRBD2 TGTGCCAGCATCCCAGCGGGGGGTATATCCTACAATGAGCAGTTCTTC CASIPAGGISYNEQFF
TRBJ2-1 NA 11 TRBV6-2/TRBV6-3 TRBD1 TGTGCCAGCAGTTACGGACAGGGGAAGTTCTTC CASSYGQGKFF
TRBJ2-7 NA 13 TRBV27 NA TGTGCCAGCCGTTTCTCAGGGGCGGGCGAGCAGTACTTC CASRFSGAGEQYF
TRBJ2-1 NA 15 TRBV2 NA TGTGCCAGCACCTCAGGTGACTCCGGGTACAATGAGCAGTTCTTC CASTSGDSGYNEQFF
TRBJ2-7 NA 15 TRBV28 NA TGTGCCAGCAGTCTATCCGGCCAGGGGCTAGGAGAGCAGTACTTC CASSLSGQGLGEQYF
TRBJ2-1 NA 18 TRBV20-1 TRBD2 TGCAGTGCTAGAGGCGGTATATCGGGAGGAACCTCCTACAATGAGCAGTTCTTC CSARGGISGGTSYNEQFF
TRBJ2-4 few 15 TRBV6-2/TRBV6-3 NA TGTGCCAGCACCCCCCGGGGTAGAGCCAAAAACATTCAGTACTTC CASTPRGRAKNIQYF
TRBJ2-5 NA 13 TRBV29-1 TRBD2 TGCAGCGTTGAAGTGGGGGGGTTGGAGACCCAGTACTTC CSVEVGGLETQYF